The rows below give T cell receptor beta chains drawn from one sample of a study of identical twins. One entry per CDR3 protein results from TCRdb running MiXCR on the 5' RACE reads. The repertoire holds about 890,000 distinct CDR3 sequences, with 12% as singletons. These data were likewise used in another study, on yellow fever vaccine responses in identical twins.

Specimen: PBMCs. The source is a woman between 18 and 30 years old in good health. Each CDR3 is given with its conserved first and last residue. Fields, in order: J gene, clone size, V gene, D gene, CDR3 protein, CDR3 DNA. D genes are given only for firm matches. Clone sizes are given selectively: once, few, many, or a class where the clone is expanded.

TRBJ2-6 few TRBV15 - CATSRPGSGGANVLTF TGTGCCACCAGCAGACCAGGGTCAGGCGGGGCCAACGTCCTGACTTTC
TRBJ1-1 few TRBV6-5 - CASRGPAGAFF TGTGCCAGCAGGGGACCGGCCGGAGCTTTCTTT
TRBJ2-7 few TRBV2 - CASSEPFYEQYF TGTGCCAGCAGTGAACCATTCTACGAGCAGTACTTC
TRBJ2-7 many TRBV12-3/TRBV12-4 - CASSSRLIYEQYF TGTGCCAGCAGTTCCCGACTGATCTACGAGCAGTACTTC
TRBJ1-3 few TRBV7-9 - CASSPEDSSGNTIYF TGTGCCAGCAGCCCCGAAGACAGTTCTGGAAACACCATATATTTT
TRBJ2-7 few TRBV7-9 - CASSLKPGSYEQYF TGTGCCAGCAGCTTAAAACCCGGATCCTACGAGCAGTACTTC
TRBJ2-2 - TRBV29-1 TRBD1 CSVPTGSYTGELFF TGCAGCGTTCCGACAGGGAGTTACACCGGGGAGCTGTTTTTT
TRBJ2-1 - TRBV6-5 - CASSYSGRVSYDEQFF TGTGCCAGCAGTTACTCGGGCAGGGTATCCTACGATGAGCAGTTCTTC
TRBJ2-5 - TRBV3-1 - CASSQTPGSPRGETQYF TGTGCCAGCAGCCAAACCCCGGGTTCCCCACGGGGAGAGACCCAGTACTTC
TRBJ2-1 few TRBV15 TRBD1 CATSGLSGQGDLYNEQFF TGTGCCACCAGCGGGTTGTCCGGACAGGGGGATCTCTACAATGAGCAGTTCTTC
TRBJ2-5 - TRBV6-1 TRBD2 CASSELAGGPSSQETQYF TGTGCCAGCAGTGAATTAGCGGGGGGGCCTTCTTCCCAAGAGACCCAGTACTTC
TRBJ2-5 - TRBV12-3/TRBV12-4 - CASNLQGIETQYF TGTGCCAGCAACCTCCAGGGGATAGAGACCCAGTACTTC
TRBJ1-3 many TRBV11-2 - CASSLAGYSGNTIYF TGTGCCAGCAGCTTAGCGGGATACTCTGGAAACACCATATATTTT
TRBJ1-6 - TRBV7-8 - CASSLITGGASPLHF TGTGCCAGCAGCTTAATAACCGGCGGGGCTTCACCCCTCCACTTT
TRBJ2-2 many TRBV29-1 - CSVGTQNANTGELFF TGCAGCGTTGGAACTCAAAACGCGAACACCGGGGAGCTGTTTTTT
TRBJ2-3 - TRBV10-2 TRBD1 CASRTDRFYTDTQYF TGCGCCAGCAGGACGGACAGGTTTTACACAGATACGCAGTATTTT